This T cell receptor beta chain emerged from a study of cytomegalovirus exposure and HLA in healthy donors. The study ran its PCR with 60 Vbeta and 13 Jbeta primers. Produced via immunoSEQ multiplex PCR; TCRdb's table is partial and in-frame only. The table has about 190,000 clones, roughly 77% seen once. This clonotype was obtained from a man younger than 45 in good health and CMV-seropositive. The sequencing sample was made of PBMCs.

CDR3 DNA sequence: TGTGCCAGCGCCGTAGGGGGGACTACCACTGAAGCTTTCTTT. This gives the protein CASAVGGTTTEAFF. The chain combines TRBV25-1 with TRBJ1-1; D is possibly TRBD1 (6 bases). V lost 8 bases, J lost 4 bases, and 17 bases lay in between. The CDR3 is 14 amino acids. Germline V gene sequence: CDR1 MGHDK, CDR2 SYGVNS.